Following are 9 T cell receptor beta chains from one sample sequenced in a study of blood T cells in healthy people across ages. A second PCR, run for roughly 6 to 11 cycles, used a sample-barcoded 5' primer plus a J-beta primer mix. TCRdb called the 5' RACE reads again in MiXCR, with one record for every CDR3 protein. The sample lists around 1,000,000 distinct CDR3 sequences, roughly a quarter occurring once. These data were likewise used in another study, on T cells of mothers and their children.

Sequencing was carried out using blood. These receptors were taken from a girl aged 2 to 10 in good health.

A word on this clonotype: One end of the junction is discordant with germline, which a read error may explain. This chain uses TRBV10-3 with TRBJ2-3; 14 nucleotides line up with TRBD2. Germline assignment: CDR1 ENHRY and CDR2 SYGVKD. The CDR3 length is 15 residues. The CDR3 loop is CAIMGTSGGIDAQYF. The CDR3 nucleotides are TGTGCCATCATGGGGACTAGCGGGGGTATAGATGCGCAGTATTTT.

This chain joins TRBV19 and TRBJ2-4; 9 positions match TRBD2. CDR1 is LNHDA and CDR2 is SQIVND in the germline V gene (reference sequence). The V and J ends lost 6 bases and 4 bases, in that order; junction bases with no gene match: 13. The CDR3 covers 17 residues. CDR3 amino acids: CASSLKEAGGMKNIQYF. The CDR3 DNA reads TGTGCCAGTAGCCTAAAGGAGGCGGGGGGGATGAAAAACATTCAGTACTTC.

The chain uses TRBV9 and TRBJ1-2, with D possibly matching TRBD1 (6 bases). The CDR3 sequence is 11 residues long. Germline-derived CDR1 and CDR2 are SGDLS and YYNGEE. With 3 bases removed from V and 11 bases from J, the gap between germline ends came to 11 bases. DNA for the CDR3: TGTGCCAGCAGCGGTCGTGGACAGTACACCTTC. The encoded protein is CASSGRGQYTF.

The table lists this clonotype with a few counts. An end of the junction does not agree with germline; a read error may underlie this. V and J are TRBV12-3 or TRBV12-4 and TRBJ2-5, with D hard to call. The CDR3 is 11 residues long. The CDR3 sequence: CASSQSWSYAF. DNA for the CDR3: TGTGCCAGCAGTCAAAGTTGGTCTTATGCCTTC.

This clonotype has just a few counts. This chain joins TRBV9 and TRBJ2-5; possibly TRBD1 or TRBD2 for D (5 bases each). V gave up 4 bases and J gave up 2 bases, with 12 bases separating them. Germline V gene data show CDR1 as SGDLS and CDR2 as YYNGEE. The CDR3 runs to 14 residues. This CDR3 is CASSRGTDQETQYF. The CDR3 nucleotides are TGTGCCAGCAGCCGTGGGACGGATCAAGAGACCCAGTACTTC. The variable domain in full, with the rest retrieved from reference TRBV9 and TRBJ2-5, is DSGVTQTPKHLITATGQRVTLRCSPRSGDLSVYWYQQSLDQGLQFLIQYYNGEERAKGNILERFSAQQFPDLHSELNLSSLELGDSALYFCASSRGTDQETQYFGPGTRLLVL.

The V call is TRBV7-2, the J call TRBJ1-3; tentative D call: TRBD1 (5 bases). V was trimmed by 4 bases and J by 2 bases, leaving 15 bases between them. CDR1 is SGHTA and CDR2 is FQGNSA in the germline V gene. This CDR3 has 16 amino acids. The CDR3 nucleotides are TGTGCCAGCAGCTCTCTGGGGGTTTTGACTGGAAACACCATATATTTT. This sequence encodes CASSSLGVLTGNTIYF.

This clonotype turned up a few times. The chain couples TRBV10-3 to TRBJ1-3; D remains ambiguous. The V end was cut by 10 bases, the J end by 5 bases, with 12 bases between. Germline V lookup: CDR1 ENHRY, CDR2 SYGVKD. CDR3 length equals 12 residues. CDR3 sequence: CATTATRNTIYF. CDR3 DNA sequence: TGTGCCACCACGGCCACCCGAAACACCATATATTTT.

This clonotype was counted a few times. The chain joins TRBV12-3 or TRBV12-4 to TRBJ1-6; possible D gene TRBD1, 5 bases. The CDR3 length is 13 residues. Trimming removed 3 bases at V and 11 bases at J, with 11 bases between. CDR3 region: CASSLDGGTPLHF. The CDR3 DNA reads TGTGCCAGCAGTTTGGATGGGGGGACACCCCTCCACTTT.

The chain links TRBV20-1 to TRBJ1-2; 7 nucleotides match TRBD1. V gave up 5 bases and J gave up 2 bases; unmatched junction bases: 11. This CDR3 contains 15 residues. In germline, CDR1 is DFQATT, CDR2 SNEGSKA (reference sequence). The CDR3 here is CSALMWTGVNYGYTF. The CDR3 DNA sequence: TGCAGTGCTCTAATGTGGACAGGAGTGAACTATGGCTACACCTTC.